Below, 11 T cell receptor beta chains from the same sample are listed, as sequenced in a study of blood T cell repertoires in COVID-19. Measured with immunoSEQ multiplex PCR; TCRdb has only the in-frame clones, and not every one. This sample has 150,000 to 180,000 clones, with around nine tenths found just once. Sequenced: peripheral blood. The receptors were gathered from a woman aged 70-85 years with acute or convalescent COVID-19.

V is TRBV9 and J is TRBJ2-6; D might be TRBD1 (6 bases). Germline loops: CDR1 SGDLS, CDR2 YYNGEE. The CDR3 has 15 amino acids. The V and J ends lost 4 bases and 2 bases respectively, with 10 bases between them. In nucleotides, the CDR3 is TGTGCCAGCAGCACCGCAGGGGCTGGGGCCAACGTCCTGACTTTC. As protein: CASSTAGAGANVLTF.

The chain couples TRBV3-1 (or the pseudogene TRBV3-2) to TRBJ2-2; 8 bases align to TRBD2. CDR3 length equals 16 residues. The germline V gene encodes CDR1 LGHDT and CDR2 YNNKEL (reference sequence). V was pared by 4 bases and J by 3 bases, with 7 bases of the junction left unmatched. The CDR3: CASSLGLGGDTGELFF. CDR3 bases: TGTGCCAGCAGCCTGGGACTAGGAGGGGACACCGGGGAGCTGTTTTTT.

The V call is TRBV18, the J call TRBJ2-7; the match to TRBD1 covers 10 bases. Per the germline V gene, CDR1 is KGHSH and CDR2 is LQKENI. Trimming cost V 2 bases and J 3 bases; bases outside gene matches: 4. This CDR3 has 15 residues. The CDR3 loop is CASSPTGTGVYEQYF. CDR3 coding DNA: TGTGCCAGCTCACCAACCGGGACAGGGGTCTACGAGCAGTACTTC.

This clone was found once. The chain links TRBV7-8 to TRBJ1-2; weak D call: TRBD1 (6 bases). The CDR3 runs 14 residues. V shed 1 base and J shed 3 bases, with 9 bases lying between them. Germline CDR1 SGHVS, CDR2 FQNEAQ. CDR3 nucleotides: TGTGCCAGCAGCTTAGTGGCAGGGGACTATGGCTACACCTTC. This gives the protein CASSLVAGDYGYTF.

This rearrangement joins TRBV11-1 to TRBJ1-4; D not resolved. The CDR3 length is 13 residues. The ends were cut back, 6 bases at V and 10 bases at J, with 15 bases in the middle. Germline V gene sequence: CDR1 SGHAT, CDR2 FQDESV (reference sequence). The CDR3 loop is CASSYSDRGKLFF. DNA of the CDR3: TGTGCCAGCAGTTACTCAGATCGGGGAAAACTGTTTTTT.

The chain carries TRBV19 and TRBJ1-6; 8 positions match TRBD1. The CDR3 totals 14 residues. The germline gives CDR1 LNHDA, CDR2 SQIVND (reference sequence). V gave up 6 bases and J gave up 6 bases; unmatched junction bases: 4. CDR3 region: CASRGQGGNSPLHF. CDR3 sequence (DNA): TGTGCCAGTAGAGGACAGGGTGGTAATTCACCCCTCCACTTT.

V gene TRBV7-6 combines with J gene TRBJ2-2; 12 bases line up with TRBD1. CDR3 length: 15 residues. Germline V gene lookup returns CDR1 SGHVS and CDR2 FNYEAQ. Trimming cost V 4 bases and J 4 bases; bases outside gene matches: 1. CDR3 DNA sequence: TGTGCCAGCAGCTCGGGACAGGGGGCCACCGGGGAGCTGTTTTTT. This translates into CASSSGQGATGELFF.

V usage is TRBV14 and J usage is TRBJ1-2; 8 bases align to TRBD1. V shed 2 bases and J 2 bases; nucleotides not matched to a gene: 1. The CDR3 extends over 14 amino acids. Germline V gene sequence: CDR1 SGHDN, CDR2 FVKESK. The CDR3 here is CASSQRTGNYGYTF. CDR3 sequence (DNA): TGTGCCAGCAGCCAACGGACAGGGAACTATGGCTACACCTTC.

The rearrangement uses TRBV7-2 and TRBJ2-5; 10 bases line up with TRBD2. V shed 1 base and J 5 bases; nucleotides not matched to a gene: 10. The CDR3 runs to 17 residues. Germline CDR1 reads SGHTA; CDR2 reads FQGNSA. The CDR3: CASSLDPAGGPRETQYF. Written as DNA, the CDR3 is TGTGCCAGCAGCTTAGATCCAGCGGGGGGGCCTCGGGAGACCCAGTACTTC.

The V and J genes are TRBV18 and TRBJ1-4; D uncertain. Germline V CDR1 and CDR2: KGHSH, LQKENI. CDR3 length: 14 amino acids. V was pared by 7 bases and J by 4 bases, with 13 bases between. The CDR3 DNA sequence: TGTGCCAGCTTATCCACACCGTTTAATGAAAAACTGTTTTTT. Translating it yields CASLSTPFNEKLFF.

The chain uses TRBV9 and TRBJ1-1, with 7 bases identical to TRBD1. The length of the CDR3 is 13 residues. The germline CDR1 and CDR2 sequences are SGDLS and YYNGEE. With 4 bases clipped from V and 9 bases from J, the junction kept 9 bases outside the gene matches. The CDR3 DNA is TGTGCCAGCAGCCCGCCGGGACAGTACAAAGCTTTCTTT. Translating it yields CASSPPGQYKAFF.